A selection of T cell receptor beta chains follows, all from one sample in a study of blood T cell repertoires in COVID-19. Data came from immunoSEQ multiplex PCR; TCRdb stores just in-frame clones and leaves some out. This repertoire shows over 200,000 clones, about nine tenths found once; its top ten account for over 2%. Sequences were obtained from peripheral blood. These receptors all come from a man younger than 45 who had recovered from COVID-19. Both conserved end residues are part of each CDR3. The D gene is left open where the match is weak.

V gene	D gene	J gene	CDR3 protein
TRBV5-6	NA	TRBJ2-3	CASSFSPGPRATDTQYF
TRBV3-1/TRBV3-2	NA	TRBJ1-1	CAARGGLTEAFF
TRBV18	TRBD1	TRBJ1-5	CASSPGQGDQPQHF
TRBV19	NA	TRBJ2-7	CASSILAGESYEQYF
TRBV7-9	NA	TRBJ2-7	CASSWRGQDGEQYF
TRBV21-1	NA	TRBJ1-1	CASSKYSSNTEAFF
TRBV5-1	NA	TRBJ1-1	CASTHGGEVMNTEAFF
TRBV7-2	TRBD1	TRBJ1-6	CASSPGQGWKTLHF
TRBV5-5	TRBD2	TRBJ2-1	CASNKRGGGANEQFF
TRBV4-2	NA	TRBJ2-3	CASSQVQRVSTDTQYF
TRBV18	NA	TRBJ1-3	CASSLGGSLTGNTIYF
TRBV21-1	NA	TRBJ1-2	CASSPPRGAHYGYTF
TRBV7-2	TRBD1	TRBJ2-7	CASSAHRGQGYEQYF
TRBV19	NA	TRBJ1-1	CASSHNPGVRTEAFF
TRBV27	NA	TRBJ2-1	CASSDTDSYNEQFF
TRBV15	NA	TRBJ2-5	CATSSAGQGGETQYF
TRBV19	TRBD1	TRBJ1-5	CASSISRQGRNQPQHF
TRBV6-5	TRBD1	TRBJ1-1	CASSPTGRMNTEAFF
TRBV5-4	NA	TRBJ2-7	CASSFQVGYEQYF
TRBV2	TRBD1	TRBJ1-2	CATSPGTGLPTYGYTF
TRBV27	TRBD1	TRBJ2-5	CASSYLDRGETQYF
TRBV25-1	NA	TRBJ1-1	CASIRGTEAFF
TRBV3-1/TRBV3-2	NA	TRBJ1-5	CASSQDRNQPQHF
TRBV12-3/TRBV12-4	NA	TRBJ1-2	CASPYRTSYTF
TRBV5-1	TRBD1	TRBJ2-7	CASSLPGTGSTYEQYF
TRBV10-3	TRBD2	TRBJ2-3	CAIRVSGATDTQYF
TRBV27	TRBD1	TRBJ2-1	CASSIRQGFNEQFF
TRBV13	NA	TRBJ1-1	CASSSALNTEAFF
TRBV27	NA	TRBJ1-3	CASSLRGSGNTIYF
TRBV19	NA	TRBJ1-4	CASQRPGHIATNEKLFF
TRBV27	NA	TRBJ2-7	CASSLGQYHEQYF
TRBV5-4	NA	TRBJ1-5	CASSLDGAGPQHF
TRBV3-1/TRBV3-2	NA	TRBJ2-3	CASSQVRTEPTDTQYF
TRBV6-6	TRBD1	TRBJ1-3	CASSLRTGVSGNTIYF
TRBV7-6	NA	TRBJ2-1	CASSLERSSYNEQFF